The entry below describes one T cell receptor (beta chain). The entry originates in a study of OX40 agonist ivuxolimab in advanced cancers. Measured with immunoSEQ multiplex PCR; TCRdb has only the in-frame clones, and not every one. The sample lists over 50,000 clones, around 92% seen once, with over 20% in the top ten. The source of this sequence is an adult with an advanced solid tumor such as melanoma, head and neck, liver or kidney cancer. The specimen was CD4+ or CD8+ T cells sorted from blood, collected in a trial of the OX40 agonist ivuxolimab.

The CDR3 here is CASSLALTDTQYF. DNA for the CDR3: TGTGCCAGCAGCTTAGCGCTCACAGATACGCAGTATTTT. The genes are TRBV13 and TRBJ2-3; D unresolved. Germline assignment: CDR1 PRHDT and CDR2 FYEKMQ (reference sequence). The CDR3 runs 13 residues. V was cut by 1 base and J by 2 bases, with 4 bases left in between.